This is a list of T cell receptor beta chains from one sample in a study of cytomegalovirus exposure and HLA in healthy donors. The protocol was immunoSEQ multiplex PCR, while the TCRdb copy is restricted to in-frame clones and leaves out a portion. Of roughly 180,000 clones detected, roughly a tenth appear once; the ten largest clones hold approximately 1.4%. Material for sequencing was PBMCs. These receptors all come from a woman younger than 45 in good health and CMV-seropositive. Each CDR3 is given with its conserved first and last residue. The D gene is left open where the match is weak. Size values are once, few and many counts, or a class for expanded clones, and some rows have none.

V gene: TRBV10-3
J gene: TRBJ2-3
clone size: NA
D gene: NA
CDR3 protein: CAISEGGSRDTQYF
CDR3 DNA: TGTGCCATCAGTGAAGGAGGGAGCAGAGATACGCAGTATTTT

V gene: TRBV7-9
J gene: TRBJ1-5
clone size: NA
D gene: NA
CDR3 protein: CASSQGSQPQHF
CDR3 DNA: TGTGCCAGCAGTCAGGGGAGCCAGCCCCAGCATTTT

V gene: TRBV14
J gene: TRBJ2-1
clone size: NA
D gene: NA
CDR3 protein: CASSQDRYNEQFF
CDR3 DNA: TGTGCCAGCAGCCAAGACCGCTACAATGAGCAGTTCTTC

V gene: TRBV14
J gene: TRBJ1-1
clone size: many
D gene: NA
CDR3 protein: CASSQAGMNTEAFF
CDR3 DNA: TGTGCCAGCAGCCAAGCAGGGATGAACACTGAAGCTTTCTTT

V gene: TRBV9
J gene: TRBJ2-2
clone size: NA
D gene: NA
CDR3 protein: CASTDRTRGELFF
CDR3 DNA: TGTGCCAGCACAGACAGGACTCGGGGGGAGCTGTTTTTT

V gene: TRBV27
J gene: TRBJ1-4
clone size: NA
D gene: NA
CDR3 protein: CASRGGEKLFF
CDR3 DNA: TGTGCCAGCAGGGGGGGGGAAAAACTGTTTTTT

V gene: TRBV11-2
J gene: TRBJ2-7
clone size: once
D gene: NA
CDR3 protein: CASSFQVSSYEQYF
CDR3 DNA: TGTGCCAGCAGCTTTCAGGTTTCATCTTACGAGCAGTACTTC

V gene: TRBV6-5
J gene: TRBJ2-7
clone size: NA
D gene: NA
CDR3 protein: CASSLGGEQYF
CDR3 DNA: TGTGCCAGCAGTTTGGGGGGCGAGCAGTACTTC

V gene: TRBV5-6
J gene: TRBJ2-7
clone size: few
D gene: TRBD2
CDR3 protein: CASSFFGLGSYEQYF
CDR3 DNA: TGTGCCAGCAGCTTTTTTGGACTAGGCTCCTACGAGCAGTACTTC

V gene: TRBV5-6
J gene: TRBJ2-3
clone size: few
D gene: TRBD2
CDR3 protein: CASSLGGRRTDTQYF
CDR3 DNA: TGTGCCAGCAGCTTAGGCGGGAGGCGCACAGATACGCAGTATTTT

V gene: TRBV15
J gene: TRBJ1-5
clone size: few
D gene: NA
CDR3 protein: CATSRGGSRGNQPQHF
CDR3 DNA: TGTGCCACCAGCCGGGGGGGGTCCAGGGGCAATCAGCCCCAGCATTTT

V gene: TRBV5-1
J gene: TRBJ2-3
clone size: few
D gene: TRBD2
CDR3 protein: CASSGLAEGGDTQYF
CDR3 DNA: TGCGCCAGCAGCGGACTAGCGGAAGGCGGAGATACGCAGTATTTT

V gene: TRBV7-3
J gene: TRBJ2-1
clone size: NA
D gene: TRBD2
CDR3 protein: CASSKGTSGEQFF
CDR3 DNA: TGTGCCAGCAGCAAAGGGACTAGCGGGGAGCAGTTCTTC

V gene: TRBV4-1
J gene: TRBJ1-5
clone size: few
D gene: NA
CDR3 protein: CASSQGRTGNQPQHF
CDR3 DNA: TGCGCCAGCAGCCAGGGACGGACAGGCAATCAGCCCCAGCATTTT

V gene: TRBV6-1
J gene: TRBJ1-1
clone size: NA
D gene: TRBD1
CDR3 protein: CASSEPGGVNTEAFF
CDR3 DNA: TGTGCCAGCAGTGAGCCAGGGGGCGTGAACACTGAAGCTTTCTTT

V gene: TRBV27
J gene: TRBJ1-2
clone size: NA
D gene: TRBD1
CDR3 protein: CASSYRRGQVDGYTF
CDR3 DNA: TGTGCCAGCAGTTACCGCAGGGGGCAGGTGGATGGCTACACCTTC

V gene: TRBV27
J gene: TRBJ1-5
clone size: NA
D gene: NA
CDR3 protein: CASNPTASNQPQHF
CDR3 DNA: TGTGCCAGCAATCCGACAGCTAGCAATCAGCCCCAGCATTTT

V gene: TRBV10-3
J gene: TRBJ1-2
clone size: NA
D gene: TRBD1
CDR3 protein: CAISQSGQDGYNF
CDR3 DNA: TGTGCCATCAGTCAGTCAGGACAGGATGGCTACAACTTC

V gene: TRBV18
J gene: TRBJ2-5
clone size: few
D gene: TRBD1
CDR3 protein: CASSPRTGAETQYF
CDR3 DNA: TGTGCCAGCTCACCCCGGACAGGGGCGGAGACCCAGTACTTC

V gene: TRBV19
J gene: TRBJ2-3
clone size: few
D gene: TRBD1
CDR3 protein: CASSVRDRGSGGPTDTQYF
CDR3 DNA: TGTGCCAGTAGTGTCCGGGACAGGGGGTCAGGGGGCCCCACAGATACGCAGTATTTT

V gene: TRBV30
J gene: TRBJ1-2
clone size: NA
D gene: TRBD1
CDR3 protein: CAWMGGQGNYGYTF
CDR3 DNA: TGTGCCTGGATGGGGGGACAGGGGAACTATGGCTACACCTTC

V gene: TRBV7-9
J gene: TRBJ2-1
clone size: few
D gene: TRBD2
CDR3 protein: CASSLARLAGESYNEQFF
CDR3 DNA: TGTGCCAGCAGCTTAGCGAGGCTAGCGGGAGAATCCTACAATGAGCAGTTCTTC

V gene: TRBV18
J gene: TRBJ1-1
clone size: NA
D gene: NA
CDR3 protein: CASSPLPGTEAFF
CDR3 DNA: TGTGCCAGCTCACCATTGCCGGGGACTGAAGCTTTCTTT

V gene: TRBV9
J gene: TRBJ2-1
clone size: NA
D gene: NA
CDR3 protein: CASSQRAWLASDNEQFF
CDR3 DNA: TGTGCCAGCAGCCAAAGAGCCTGGCTAGCTTCCGACAATGAGCAGTTCTTC

V gene: TRBV5-1
J gene: TRBJ1-2
clone size: few
D gene: NA
CDR3 protein: CASSPPQGGNYGYTF
CDR3 DNA: TGCGCCAGCAGCCCCCCCCAAGGCGGTAACTATGGCTACACCTTC

V gene: TRBV19
J gene: TRBJ2-3
clone size: few
D gene: NA
CDR3 protein: CASSMGRLTDTQYF
CDR3 DNA: TGTGCCAGTAGTATGGGGCGGCTCACAGATACGCAGTATTTT

V gene: TRBV19
J gene: TRBJ2-7
clone size: NA
D gene: NA
CDR3 protein: CASRRPQGYEQYF
CDR3 DNA: TGTGCCAGTAGAAGACCACAGGGTTACGAGCAGTACTTC

V gene: TRBV2
J gene: TRBJ2-7
clone size: few
D gene: TRBD2
CDR3 protein: CARTSLAVSYEQYF
CDR3 DNA: TGTGCCAGAACCTCCCTAGCGGTTTCCTACGAGCAGTACTTC

V gene: TRBV5-1
J gene: TRBJ2-5
clone size: NA
D gene: TRBD2
CDR3 protein: CASSLFSGGETQYF
CDR3 DNA: TGCGCCAGCAGCTTGTTTTCGGGGGGAGAGACCCAGTACTTC

V gene: TRBV5-1
J gene: TRBJ2-5
clone size: NA
D gene: TRBD2
CDR3 protein: CASSRLAGGEETQYF
CDR3 DNA: TGCGCCAGCAGCCGACTAGCGGGAGGGGAAGAGACCCAGTACTTC

V gene: TRBV29-1
J gene: TRBJ2-1
clone size: few
D gene: NA
CDR3 protein: CSVETETRYNEQFF
CDR3 DNA: TGCAGCGTTGAAACCGAGACCAGGTACAATGAGCAGTTCTTC

V gene: TRBV5-1
J gene: TRBJ2-3
clone size: NA
D gene: NA
CDR3 protein: CASSLGGRTSTDTQYF
CDR3 DNA: TGCGCCAGCAGCTTGGGAGGGAGGACTAGCACAGATACGCAGTATTTT

V gene: TRBV30
J gene: TRBJ1-1
clone size: few
D gene: NA
CDR3 protein: CAWRKGARTEAFF
CDR3 DNA: TGTGCCTGGAGGAAAGGGGCCAGAACTGAAGCTTTCTTT

V gene: TRBV7-7
J gene: TRBJ2-5
clone size: NA
D gene: TRBD1
CDR3 protein: CASSRDRQETQYF
CDR3 DNA: TGTGCCAGCAGCCGGGACAGACAAGAGACCCAGTACTTC

V gene: TRBV6-1
J gene: TRBJ1-1
clone size: NA
D gene: NA
CDR3 protein: CASSEELKAGETEAFF
CDR3 DNA: TGTGCCAGCAGTGAAGAATTGAAGGCAGGGGAAACTGAAGCTTTCTTT

V gene: TRBV5-1
J gene: TRBJ2-2
clone size: few
D gene: NA
CDR3 protein: CASSLRGNPGELFF
CDR3 DNA: TGCGCCAGCAGCCTCCGAGGGAATCCCGGGGAGCTGTTTTTT

V gene: TRBV28
J gene: TRBJ1-5
clone size: few
D gene: TRBD1
CDR3 protein: CASSPTGGDDQPQHF
CDR3 DNA: TGTGCCAGCAGTCCCACAGGGGGTGATGATCAGCCCCAGCATTTT

V gene: TRBV7-9
J gene: TRBJ2-1
clone size: once
D gene: NA
CDR3 protein: CASSPGLNNEQFF
CDR3 DNA: TGTGCCAGCAGCCCCGGTCTAAACAATGAGCAGTTCTTC

V gene: TRBV5-1
J gene: TRBJ2-1
clone size: NA
D gene: TRBD2
CDR3 protein: CASISGSSYNEQFF
CDR3 DNA: TGCGCCAGCATTAGCGGGAGCTCCTACAATGAGCAGTTCTTC

V gene: TRBV10-1
J gene: TRBJ2-5
clone size: few
D gene: NA
CDR3 protein: CASSESGHPTQYF
CDR3 DNA: TGCGCCAGCAGTGAGTCGGGACACCCGACCCAGTACTTC

V gene: TRBV29-1
J gene: TRBJ2-5
clone size: NA
D gene: NA
CDR3 protein: CSVDVAEGETQYF
CDR3 DNA: TGCAGCGTTGACGTAGCGGAGGGGGAGACCCAGTACTTC

V gene: TRBV9
J gene: TRBJ2-5
clone size: few
D gene: NA
CDR3 protein: CASSPGGAQGAMGEQYF
CDR3 DNA: TGTGCCAGCAGCCCAGGGGGGGCTCAGGGGGCAATGGGGGAGCAGTACTTC

V gene: TRBV10-3
J gene: TRBJ2-1
clone size: NA
D gene: TRBD2
CDR3 protein: CAISGGGLSNEQFF
CDR3 DNA: TGTGCCATCAGTGGGGGGGGTTTAAGCAATGAGCAGTTCTTC

V gene: TRBV9
J gene: TRBJ2-5
clone size: NA
D gene: NA
CDR3 protein: CASSVAPGPGETQYF
CDR3 DNA: TGTGCCAGCAGCGTAGCTCCGGGTCCCGGAGAGACCCAGTACTTC

V gene: TRBV18
J gene: TRBJ2-5
clone size: NA
D gene: NA
CDR3 protein: CASSPRRGAGETQYF
CDR3 DNA: TGTGCCAGCTCACCACGTCGCGGGGCGGGGGAGACCCAGTACTTC

V gene: TRBV18
J gene: TRBJ1-1
clone size: few
D gene: NA
CDR3 protein: CASSPFAAGTEAFF
CDR3 DNA: TGTGCCAGCTCACCGTTTGCGGCCGGCACTGAAGCTTTCTTT

V gene: TRBV28
J gene: TRBJ1-5
clone size: NA
D gene: NA
CDR3 protein: CASSLLTGRRCHF
CDR3 DNA: TGTGCCAGCAGTTTGTTGACAGGCCGGAGGTGTCATTTT

V gene: TRBV27
J gene: TRBJ1-1
clone size: NA
D gene: NA
CDR3 protein: CASSHGNTEAFF
CDR3 DNA: TGTGCCAGCAGCCACGGGAACACTGAAGCTTTCTTT

V gene: TRBV7-8
J gene: TRBJ1-2
clone size: NA
D gene: NA
CDR3 protein: CASSSTGSISYGYTF
CDR3 DNA: TGTGCCAGCAGCTCTACAGGGTCTATTAGCTATGGCTACACCTTC

V gene: TRBV19
J gene: TRBJ2-5
clone size: NA
D gene: NA
CDR3 protein: CASSISEKETQYF
CDR3 DNA: TGTGCCAGTAGTATATCTGAGAAAGAGACCCAGTACTTC

V gene: TRBV10-3
J gene: TRBJ2-7
clone size: NA
D gene: TRBD1
CDR3 protein: CATGGTGSYEQYF
CDR3 DNA: TGTGCCACCGGAGGGACAGGCTCCTACGAGCAGTACTTC

V gene: TRBV5-1
J gene: TRBJ2-3
clone size: NA
D gene: TRBD1
CDR3 protein: CASSWDSTTDTQYF
CDR3 DNA: TGCGCCAGCAGTTGGGACAGTACAACAGATACGCAGTATTTT

V gene: TRBV7-2
J gene: TRBJ2-2
clone size: few
D gene: NA
CDR3 protein: CASSLDGRRAGELFF
CDR3 DNA: TGTGCCAGCAGCTTAGATGGTCGGCGGGCCGGGGAGCTGTTTTTT

V gene: TRBV30
J gene: TRBJ2-1
clone size: NA
D gene: TRBD1
CDR3 protein: CAWDGTGPYNEQFF
CDR3 DNA: TGTGCCTGGGACGGGACAGGGCCATACAATGAGCAGTTCTTC

V gene: TRBV14
J gene: TRBJ1-1
clone size: few
D gene: NA
CDR3 protein: CASSQLVGGDTEAFF
CDR3 DNA: TGTGCCAGCAGCCAACTGGTGGGCGGGGACACTGAAGCTTTCTTT

V gene: TRBV6-1
J gene: TRBJ1-2
clone size: few
D gene: TRBD1
CDR3 protein: CASSTGTGLGYTF
CDR3 DNA: TGTGCCAGCAGTACCGGGACAGGGTTAGGCTACACCTTC

V gene: TRBV5-1
J gene: TRBJ2-1
clone size: NA
D gene: NA
CDR3 protein: CASSLGGDYNEQFF
CDR3 DNA: TGCGCCAGCAGCTTGGGGGGAGACTACAATGAGCAGTTCTTC

V gene: TRBV27
J gene: TRBJ1-1
clone size: NA
D gene: TRBD1
CDR3 protein: CASSLSRGLVNTEAFF
CDR3 DNA: TGTGCCAGCAGTTTAAGCAGGGGGCTGGTGAACACTGAAGCTTTCTTT

V gene: TRBV18
J gene: TRBJ2-6
clone size: few
D gene: NA
CDR3 protein: CASSPLRGAGESSGANVLTF
CDR3 DNA: TGTGCCAGCTCACCACTTCGCGGGGCAGGAGAGAGCTCTGGGGCCAACGTCCTGACTTTC